The 25 T cell receptor beta chains below were found in one sample sequenced in a study of T cell responses to AZD1222 COVID-19 vaccine. TCRdb's copy holds only in-frame clones and misses some; the assay was immunoSEQ multiplex PCR. This table holds under 150,000 clones, more than 90% found once. Sequences were derived from peripheral blood, sampled on day 0 of AZD1222 vaccination. The receptors stem from an adult in good health.

The V and J genes are TRBV6-5 and TRBJ1-2; 8 bases agree with TRBD1. Germline-derived CDR1 and CDR2 are MNHEY and SVGAGI. V trimming: 4 bases; J trimming: 5 bases; junction bases outside the gene matches: 12. This CDR3 has 16 residues. The DNA of the CDR3 is TGTGCCAGCAGTTCTCGAGGTCAGGACAGGGAGTATGGCTACACCTTC. It specifies CASSSRGQDREYGYTF.

This sequence joins TRBV4-2 and TRBJ1-1; TRBD1 is a possible D gene (6 bases). Deletions cut 0 bases from V and 1 base from J, with 6 bases between. The CDR3 is made up of 14 amino acids. The germline gives CDR1 LGHNA, CDR2 YNFKEQ. The CDR3 DNA sequence: TGTGCCAGCAGCCAAGAGACAGGGAACACTGAAGCTTTCTTT. Its protein product is CASSQETGNTEAFF.

The chain links TRBV24-1 to TRBJ2-1, with D perhaps matching TRBD1 (5 bases). The CDR3 covers 13 residues. V was clipped by 2 bases and J by 11 bases, with 12 bases between them. Germline V CDR1 and CDR2: KGHDR, SFDVKD. The CDR3 loop reads CATSDSQGPQQFF. The CDR3 nucleotides read TGTGCCACCAGTGATTCGCAGGGTCCCCAGCAGTTCTTC.

This chain connects TRBV15 to TRBJ1-5; no reliable D call. CDR3 length: 14 amino acids. In germline, CDR1 is LNHNV, CDR2 YYDKDF (reference sequence). Trimming pared 4 bases from V and 0 bases from J, leaving 7 bases between. This CDR3 reads CATSKVFSNQPQHF. The CDR3 bases are TGTGCCACCAGCAAGGTATTTAGCAATCAGCCCCAGCATTTT.

This clone was found once. The rearrangement links TRBV15 to TRBJ2-5; TRBD1 aligns across 9 bases. Losses at the gene ends were 1 base for V and 2 bases for J; bases not matched to a gene: 5. The CDR3 consists of 16 residues. Per the germline V gene, CDR1 is LNHNV and CDR2 is YYDKDF (reference sequence). The CDR3 sequence is CATSRVLTGGQETQYF. The CDR3 DNA reads TGTGCCACCAGCAGAGTCTTGACAGGGGGACAAGAGACCCAGTACTTC.

The chain joins TRBV7-2 to TRBJ1-5; 9 positions match TRBD1. V trimming: 5 bases; J trimming: 4 bases; junction bases outside the gene matches: 9. The CDR3 extends over 16 amino acids. Germline values: CDR1 SGHTA, CDR2 FQGNSA. CDR3 amino acids: CASSTHGTGINQPQHF. Here the CDR3 DNA reads TGTGCCAGCAGCACGCACGGGACAGGGATTAATCAGCCCCAGCATTTT.

This chain uses TRBV19 with TRBJ1-4; 7 positions match TRBD1. The germline CDR1 and CDR2 sequences are LNHDA and SQIVND (reference sequence). The ends lost 3 bases at V and 3 bases at J; junction bases unmatched: 4. The CDR3 loop spans 15 amino acids. The CDR3 DNA is TGTGCCAGTAGTATCTCCGGGACAGCTAATGAAAAACTGTTTTTT. This gives the protein CASSISGTANEKLFF.

The rearrangement joins TRBV10-3 to TRBJ2-1, with 10 bases fitting TRBD2. This CDR3 contains 15 residues. Germline V CDR1 and CDR2: ENHRY, SYGVKD. V shed 7 bases, J shed 9 bases, and the junction held 12 bases outside the gene matches. The chain's CDR3 is CAINSGTSVFVEQFF. In nucleotides, the CDR3 is TGTGCCATCAACTCCGGGACTAGCGTTTTTGTTGAGCAGTTCTTC.

The chain couples TRBV7-9 to TRBJ1-4, with TRBD1 as a possible D gene (6 bases). In germline, CDR1 is SEHNR, CDR2 FQNEAQ (reference sequence). V lost 11 bases and J lost 0, with 16 bases in between. CDR3 size: 15 residues. The CDR3 region has the DNA TGTGCCCTACAGGGATTGTCCTCAACTAATGAAAAACTGTTTTTT. Its protein is CALQGLSSTNEKLFF.

The rearrangement joins TRBV10-1 to TRBJ1-1; weak D call: TRBD1 (5 bases). V lost 7 bases and J 5 bases, leaving 14 bases between the germline ends. Germline V gene data show CDR1 as WNHNN and CDR2 as SYGVQD (reference sequence). The CDR3 is 13 amino acids. The CDR3: CASTGTRGTEAFF. The CDR3 nucleotides read TGCGCCAGCACCGGGACCCGAGGGACTGAAGCTTTCTTT.

J is TRBJ2-2 and V is TRBV9, with 7 bases identical to TRBD1. CDR3 length: 15 amino acids. Per the germline V gene, CDR1 is SGDLS and CDR2 is YYNGEE. The V gene end was trimmed by 1 base and the J gene end by 1 base; junction bases not matched to a gene: 1. CDR3 sequence (DNA): TGTGCCAGCAGCGTACACAGGGGGAACACCGGGGAGCTGTTTTTT. It translates to CASSVHRGNTGELFF.

In its sample, this clone was seen once. The chain uses TRBV11-2 and TRBJ2-1; perhaps TRBD2 as D (5 bases). Germline V gene sequence: CDR1 SGHAT, CDR2 FQNNGV. Between the trimmed V and J ends, which lost 3 bases and 2 bases, there was a span of 14 bases. The CDR3 extends over 16 amino acids. The CDR3 protein is CASSFNSGFAYNEQFF. The CDR3 bases are TGTGCCAGCAGCTTCAATTCGGGATTCGCCTACAATGAGCAGTTCTTC.

The rearrangement joins TRBV3-1 (or the pseudogene TRBV3-2) to TRBJ1-1, with a possible D match to TRBD1 (6 bases). CDR3 size: 15 residues. Germline CDR1 LGHDT, CDR2 YNNKEL (reference sequence). V lost 0 bases and J lost 4, with 12 bases in between. DNA of the CDR3: TGTGCCAGCAGCCAAGATCCACAGGGAGGCACTGAAGCTTTCTTT. This sequence encodes CASSQDPQGGTEAFF.

This clone has just one count. The gene calls are TRBV9 and TRBJ2-1; D may be TRBD2 (5 bases). Between the trimmed V and J ends, which lost 1 base and 1 base, there was a span of 9 bases. The CDR3 runs 15 residues. Germline CDR1 reads SGDLS; CDR2 reads YYNGEE. CDR3 sequence reads: CASSVSTGSYNEQFF. The CDR3 region has the DNA TGTGCCAGCAGCGTATCAACGGGGTCCTACAATGAGCAGTTCTTC.

This chain links TRBV7-3 with TRBJ2-5, with 14 bases identical to TRBD2. V shed 5 bases and J 2 bases; nucleotides not matched to a gene: 10. Germline-derived CDR1 and CDR2 are SGHTA and FQGTGA. This CDR3 comprises 18 residues. CDR3 nucleotide sequence: TGTGCCAGCAGCAAGGGACTAGCGGGAGACCTCCGACAAGAGACCCAGTACTTC. Its protein product is CASSKGLAGDLRQETQYF.

V is TRBV9 and J is TRBJ2-1; 9 positions match TRBD2. Germline assignment: CDR1 SGDLS and CDR2 YYNGEE. This CDR3 has 15 amino acids. With 6 bases clipped from V and 8 bases from J, the junction kept 12 bases outside the gene matches. CDR3: CASTTGGAGGHEQFF. The CDR3 coding sequence is TGTGCCAGCACCACCGGCGGAGCGGGAGGCCATGAGCAGTTCTTC.

The chain combines TRBV12-3 or TRBV12-4 with TRBJ2-7, with 7 bases that match TRBD2. V trimming: 5 bases; J trimming: 9 bases; junction bases outside the gene matches: 7. CDR3 size: 12 residues. The CDR3 nucleotides are TGTGCCAGCAGTCTGGGGGGGGACGGGCAGTACTTC. Translated: CASSLGGDGQYF.

This sequence joins TRBV4-3 and TRBJ1-2; D is unresolved. Germline-derived CDR1 and CDR2 are LGHNA and YSLEER. Trimming took off 1 base at V and 2 bases at J, with 11 bases between the two ends. The length of the CDR3 is 15 residues. The CDR3 region is CASSQGNAGNYGYTF. CDR3 sequence (DNA): TGCGCCAGCAGCCAAGGGAATGCTGGCAACTATGGCTACACCTTC.

The chain carries TRBV9 and TRBJ2-1, with D possibly being TRBD2 (5 bases). This CDR3 has 16 amino acids. Germline values: CDR1 SGDLS, CDR2 YYNGEE. V was clipped by 0 bases and J by 10 bases, with 20 bases between them. The CDR3 sequence: CASSVAILDSQGEQFF. The DNA for the CDR3 is TGTGCCAGCAGCGTAGCCATTCTGGACTCCCAAGGGGAGCAGTTCTTC.

The DNA for the CDR3 is TGTGCCAGCAGCTTAGCGAGTCGGGGAAACTATGGCTACACCTTC. Protein sequence: CASSLASRGNYGYTF. The chain joins TRBV7-9 to TRBJ1-2; D is unclear. The germline CDR1 and CDR2 sequences are SEHNR and FQNEAQ (reference sequence). The ends were cut back, 0 bases at V and 2 bases at J, with 10 bases in the middle. The CDR3 has 15 residues.

V usage is TRBV28 and J usage is TRBJ2-5; 7 nucleotides align to TRBD2. V gave up 4 bases and J gave up 5 bases; unmatched junction bases: 13. This CDR3 has 16 residues. Germline V gene sequence: CDR1 MDHEN, CDR2 SYDVKM. The CDR3 here is CASSSVRERSRETQYF. The CDR3 bases are TGTGCCAGCAGTTCTGTGCGGGAGAGGTCCCGCGAGACCCAGTACTTC.

This rearrangement joins TRBV24-1 to TRBJ1-5; D might be TRBD1 (5 bases). Trimming cost V 3 bases and J 0 bases, with 5 bases left between them. Germline CDR1 is KGHDR and CDR2 is SFDVKD. The CDR3 has 14 amino acids. CDR3 sequence: CATSDGGSNQPQHF. CDR3 sequence (DNA): TGTGCCACCAGTGATGGGGGTAGCAATCAGCCCCAGCATTTT.

The genes are TRBV27 and TRBJ2-5; the match to TRBD1 covers 9 bases. CDR1 and CDR2 (germline): MNHEY, SMNVEV (reference sequence). The V and J ends lost 4 bases and 4 bases, in that order; junction bases with no gene match: 7. This CDR3 has 15 amino acids. The CDR3: CASSSDRGVTETQYF. The DNA for the CDR3 is TGTGCCAGCAGTTCGGACAGGGGAGTAACAGAGACCCAGTACTTC.

The V gene is TRBV28, the J gene TRBJ1-4, with D hard to call. Trimming shortened V by 11 bases and J by 1 base, and 11 bases separated the two germline ends. The CDR3 covers 13 residues. The germline V gene has CDR1 MDHEN and CDR2 SYDVKM. For the CDR3, the DNA is TGTGCCTGCCGAGAGGGAACTAATGAAAAACTGTTTTTT. Translation: CACREGTNEKLFF.

This chain links TRBV28 with TRBJ2-7; either TRBD1 or TRBD2 may fit D (5 bases each). Germline CDR1 MDHEN, CDR2 SYDVKM. V was shortened by 7 bases and J by 4 bases, with 17 bases between the two germline ends. The CDR3 covers 14 residues. CDR3: CASNSPGTLYEQYF. The CDR3, as DNA: TGTGCCAGCAATTCCCCAGGGACCTTATACGAGCAGTACTTC.